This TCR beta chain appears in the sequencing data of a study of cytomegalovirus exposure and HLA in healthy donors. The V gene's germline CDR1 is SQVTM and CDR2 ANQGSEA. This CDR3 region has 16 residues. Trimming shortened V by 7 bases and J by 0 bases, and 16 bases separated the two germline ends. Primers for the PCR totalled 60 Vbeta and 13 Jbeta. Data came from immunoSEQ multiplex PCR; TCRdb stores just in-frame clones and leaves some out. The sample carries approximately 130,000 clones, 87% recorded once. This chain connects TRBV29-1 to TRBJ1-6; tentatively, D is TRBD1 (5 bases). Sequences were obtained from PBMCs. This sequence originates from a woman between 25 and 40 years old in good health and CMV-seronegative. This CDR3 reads CSDLQTVSSYNSPLHF. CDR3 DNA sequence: TGCAGCGACTTACAGACAGTCAGCTCCTATAATTCACCCCTCCACTTT.